This T cell receptor (beta chain) was obtained from a study of T cell repertoires in cytomegalovirus infection. Study at large: In public TCR beta signatures, there were indications of both CMV infection and matching HLA type.

TCRdb independently ran MiXCR on the reads; one entry per CDR3 protein. The data hold 200,000 to 250,000 distinct CDR3 sequences, with 12% observed a single time. The CDR3 has 15 amino acids. V was clipped by 4 bases and J by 1 base; unmatched bases: 7. The germline V gene has CDR1 SGDLS and CDR2 YYNGEE. J is TRBJ2-7 and V is TRBV9; 8 bases are a match to TRBD2. The sample was PBMCs. This TCR came from a human donor in good health (CMV status not recorded). Some clones in this sample may be carry-over from other donors' samples. CDR3 region: CASSPRTSRSYEQYF. The CDR3 DNA reads as TGTGCCAGCAGCCCAAGGACTAGCCGGTCCTACGAGCAGTACTTC.